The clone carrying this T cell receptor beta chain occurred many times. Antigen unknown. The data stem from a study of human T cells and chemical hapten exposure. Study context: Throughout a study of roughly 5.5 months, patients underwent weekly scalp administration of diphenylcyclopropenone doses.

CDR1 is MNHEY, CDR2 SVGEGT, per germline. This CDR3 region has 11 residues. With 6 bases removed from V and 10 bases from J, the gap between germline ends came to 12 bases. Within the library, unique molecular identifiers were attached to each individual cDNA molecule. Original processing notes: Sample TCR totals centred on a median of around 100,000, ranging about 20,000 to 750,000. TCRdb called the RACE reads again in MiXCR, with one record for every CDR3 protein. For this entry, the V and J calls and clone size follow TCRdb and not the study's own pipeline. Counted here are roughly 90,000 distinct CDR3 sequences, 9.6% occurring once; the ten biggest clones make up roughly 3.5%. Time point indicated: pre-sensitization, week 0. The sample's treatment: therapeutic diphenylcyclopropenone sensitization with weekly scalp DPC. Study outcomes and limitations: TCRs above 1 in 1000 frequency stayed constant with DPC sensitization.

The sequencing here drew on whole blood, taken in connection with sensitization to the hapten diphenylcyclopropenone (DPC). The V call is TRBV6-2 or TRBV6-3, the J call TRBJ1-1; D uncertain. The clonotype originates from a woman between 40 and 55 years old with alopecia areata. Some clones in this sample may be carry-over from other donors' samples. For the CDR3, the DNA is TGTGCCAGCAGGACCCCGTTATCAGCTTTCTTT. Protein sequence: CASRTPLSAFF.